This passage covers 20 T cell receptor beta chains from one sample sequenced in a study of blood T cells in healthy people across ages. A sample-barcoded 5' primer and a J-beta primer mix were used in a second PCR of roughly 7 to 11 cycles. TCRdb processed the 5' RACE reads anew with MiXCR; each CDR3 protein has one entry. The table has about 1.1 million distinct CDR3 sequences, less than 45% seen once. Sequenced: blood. These receptors originate from a man aged 18 to 30 in good health.

In nucleotides, the CDR3 is TGCAGTGCTAGGGCCTTTGGGACTAGCGAATACGATGAGCAGTTCTTC. This gives the protein CSARAFGTSEYDEQFF. This sequence joins TRBV20-1 and TRBJ2-1; TRBD2 aligns across 10 bases. Germline V gene lookup returns CDR1 DFQATT and CDR2 SNEGSKA (reference sequence). The CDR3 has 16 amino acids. V was clipped by 3 bases and J by 8 bases; unmatched bases: 13.

The rearrangement uses TRBV15 and TRBJ1-1, with D possibly being TRBD1 (6 bases). V was cut by 3 bases and J by 0 bases, with 14 bases left in between. Germline CDR1 reads LNHNV; CDR2 reads YYDKDF (reference sequence). There are 16 residues in the CDR3. The CDR3 region has the DNA TGTGCCACCAGCAGCGGACTCGACAGGATGAACACTGAAGCTTTCTTT. As protein: CATSSGLDRMNTEAFF. The full variable domain, rest sourced from reference TRBV15 and TRBJ1-1, is DAMVIQNPRYQVTQFGKPVTLSCSQTLNHNVMYWYQQKSSQAPKLLFHYYDKDFNNEADTPDNFQSRRPNTSFCFLDIRSPGLGDTAMYLCATSSGLDRMNTEAFFGQGTRLTVV.

A few counts support this clonotype. The junction differs from germline at one of its ends, possibly a read error. The chain couples TRBV20-1 to TRBJ2-7, with 8 bases lining up with TRBD1. The CDR3 spans 16 residues. The germline V gene encodes CDR1 DFQATT and CDR2 SNEGSKA (reference sequence). The CDR3 DNA reads as TGTAGTGCTTATTCCGGGACAGGCGGGTTGTCGGGTGAGCAGTACTTC. Protein sequence: CSAYSGTGGLSGEQYF.

Only a few counts were recorded for this clonotype. CDR3 residues: CSCHSDRGFYYTF. The CDR3 DNA reads as TGCAGTTGCCATTCGGACAGGGGCTTTTACTACACCTTC. The gene calls are TRBV20-1 and TRBJ1-2; 9 bases match TRBD1. The CDR3 sequence is 13 residues long. Germline V gene data show CDR1 as DFQATT and CDR2 as SNEGSKA (reference sequence). Losses at the gene ends were 8 bases for V and 10 bases for J; bases not matched to a gene: 14.

The chain links TRBV6-2 or TRBV6-3 to TRBJ1-2; D unresolved. Looked up from germline, CDR1 is MNHEY and CDR2 is SVGEGT. There are 15 residues in the CDR3. V lost 0 bases and J 4 bases, leaving 12 bases between the germline ends. In nucleotides, the CDR3 is TGTGCCAGCAGTTACTCGACGGGCAGAGGCTATGGCTACACCTTC. Its translation: CASSYSTGRGYGYTF.

Note on this clonotype: A junction end diverges from the germline sequence, so it may reflect a read error. The chain recombines TRBV4-1 with TRBJ1-2, with D possibly TRBD1 on 5 matching bases. The CDR3 loop spans 15 amino acids. Germline CDR1 MGHRA, CDR2 YSYEKL. CDR3 bases: TGCGCCAGCAGCCAAGTGACAGCGTTGAACTATGACTACACCTTC. It specifies CASSQVTALNYDYTF.

Worth noting for this clonotype: A junction end diverges from the germline sequence, so it may reflect a read error. The chain carries TRBV14 and TRBJ1-6; tentatively, D is TRBD1 (5 bases). CDR1 and CDR2 from the germline V gene are SGHDN and FVKESK. This CDR3 region has 15 residues. The CDR3 is CASSQQGSRNSPLHF. The CDR3 coding sequence is TGTGCCAGCAGCCAGCAGGGAAGCCGGAATTCTCCCCTCCACTTT.

The chain combines TRBV14 with TRBJ2-5; TRBD1 aligns across 7 bases. The J call could be wrong; TRBJ2-7 is a better fit for the DNA end. Germline lookup yields CDR1 SGHDN and CDR2 FVKESK. There are 15 residues in the CDR3. CDR3 in amino acids: CASSRSDRAAYEQYF. In DNA form, the CDR3 reads TGTGCCAGCAGCCGAAGCGACAGGGCCGCCTACGAGCAGTACTTC.

This rearrangement joins TRBV28 to TRBJ1-1, with TRBD1 matching 7 bases. Germline trimming cut 5 bases from V and 7 bases from J; bases unmatched to any gene: 13. The CDR3 runs 15 residues. The germline V gene encodes CDR1 MDHEN and CDR2 SYDVKM. The CDR3 here is CASSLPGTVGVEAFF. The CDR3 DNA reads as TGTGCCAGCAGTCTACCCGGGACAGTAGGGGTTGAAGCTTTCTTT.

A word on this clonotype: A much larger clonotype is one base distant, so this may be a read error. V usage is TRBV2 and J usage is TRBJ2-3; D is perhaps TRBD2 (6 bases). Trimming pared 8 bases from V and 0 bases from J, leaving 12 bases between. CDR1 is SNHLY, CDR2 FYNNEI, per germline. This CDR3 spans 14 amino acids. CDR3 sequence (DNA): TGTGCCAGCCAGGACGCGGGAAGCACAGATACGCAGTATTTT. Protein sequence: CASQDAGSTDTQYF.

This chain connects TRBV4-2 to TRBJ1-6; 8 positions match TRBD1. V lost 6 bases, J lost 7 bases, and 5 bases stayed unmatched. This CDR3 has 14 amino acids. Germline CDR1 LGHNA, CDR2 YNFKEQ. CDR3 residues: CASRHGQGNSPLHF. CDR3 nucleotide sequence: TGTGCCAGCAGACATGGACAGGGCAATTCACCCCTCCACTTT.

Note on this clonotype: This sequence may be a read error, since a much larger clone differs from it by one base. The chain couples TRBV7-2 to TRBJ1-2; no clear D. The CDR3 is 14 residues long. Germline V gene data show CDR1 as SGHTA and CDR2 as FQGNSA. V lost 5 bases and J lost 2, with 12 bases in between. For the CDR3, the DNA is TGTGCCAGCAGCGTAGACATCCAAAACTATGGCTACACCTTC. This encodes CASSVDIQNYGYTF.

This clonotype was recorded a few times. The V and J genes are TRBV12-3 or TRBV12-4 and TRBJ1-4, with 9 bases aligning to TRBD1. The CDR3 is 13 residues long. J gave up 13 bases and V 6 bases, and 9 bases lay outside the gene matches. This CDR3 reads CASSDERQGGLFF. CDR3 nucleotide sequence: TGTGCCAGCAGCGACGAGAGACAGGGGGGACTGTTTTTT.

This clonotype was counted only a few times. The rearrangement links TRBV27 to TRBJ2-1; 7 bases map to TRBD2. CDR1 is MNHEY, CDR2 SMNVEV, per germline (reference sequence). The CDR3 spans 16 residues. With 6 bases clipped from V and 1 base from J, the junction kept 9 bases outside the gene matches. CDR3 loop: CASSRQAGISYNEQFF. In nucleotides, the CDR3 is TGTGCCAGCAGCAGACAAGCGGGGATATCCTACAATGAGCAGTTCTTC.

This clonotype was seen a few times. The chain carries TRBV4-3 and TRBJ1-4; D might be TRBD1 (6 bases). Between the trimmed V and J ends, which lost 1 base and 8 bases, there was a span of 14 bases. Germline CDR1 is LGHNA and CDR2 is YSLEER. The CDR3 totals 15 residues. The CDR3 loop is CASSQGTGTSEKLFF. The CDR3 DNA reads TGCGCCAGCAGCCAAGGTACAGGGACATCAGAAAAACTGTTTTTT.

The chain carries TRBV25-1 and TRBJ2-5; no clear D gene. The better agreement between TRBJ2-1 and the DNA end casts doubt on the J call. The CDR3 runs to 14 residues. Germline CDR1 is MGHDK and CDR2 is SYGVNS. CDR3: CASSVGIAGETQFF. CDR3 coding DNA: TGTGCCAGCAGTGTCGGAATCGCCGGAGAGACCCAGTTCTTC.

This clonotype was seen a few times. This CDR3 reads CASSLGTYNQPQHF. The CDR3 DNA is TGCGCCAGCAGCCTCGGGACTTACAATCAGCCCCAGCATTTT. The genes are TRBV4-3 and TRBJ1-5, with a tentative D call TRBD1 (5 bases). CDR1 and CDR2 (germline): LGHNA, YSLEER. V was shortened by 4 bases and J by 3 bases, with 10 bases between the two germline ends. There are 14 residues in the CDR3.

The chain carries TRBV12-3 or TRBV12-4 and TRBJ1-5; D not certain. This CDR3 is 12 amino acids long. The V gene lost 3 bases and the J gene lost 5 bases, with 5 bases spanning the gap. The CDR3 sequence is CASSFVDQPQHF. In DNA form, the CDR3 reads TGTGCCAGCAGTTTCGTCGATCAGCCCCAGCATTTT.

The chain couples TRBV20-1 to TRBJ1-2; D is unclear. The CDR3 loop spans 12 amino acids. Trimming stripped 5 bases from V and 4 bases from J, with 11 bases between. Germline V lookup: CDR1 DFQATT, CDR2 SNEGSKA (reference sequence). In DNA, the CDR3 is TGCAGTGCTCAAGCCGTTTCCTATGGCTACACCTTC. Translation: CSAQAVSYGYTF.

Concerning this clonotype itself: A much larger clone differs by one base, so this may be a read error. This chain uses TRBV29-1 with TRBJ1-1; no clear D gene. In germline, CDR1 is SQVTM, CDR2 ANQGSEA. The CDR3 spans 11 residues. V lost 7 bases, J lost 0 bases, and 6 bases lay in between. This CDR3 is CSGRVNTEAFF. The DNA for the CDR3 is TGCAGCGGTCGGGTGAACACTGAAGCTTTCTTT.